This T cell receptor (beta chain) was documented in a study of blood T cell repertoires in COVID-19. Study information: Samples taken during acute and convalescent COVID-19 were collected in the United States, Italy and Spain. Sources were T cells, B-cell-depleted T cells, or PBMCs; the material itself was cDNA or gDNA.

The CDR3 loop spans 13 amino acids. Looked up from germline, CDR1 is GTSNPN and CDR2 is SVGIG (reference sequence). Data came from immunoSEQ multiplex PCR; TCRdb stores just in-frame clones and leaves some out. Here the sample spans fewer than 300,000 clones, roughly nine tenths being singletons. Those enrolled in Seattle joined during active infection and were followed longitudinally afterward. The chain couples TRBV30 to TRBJ1-6; D ambiguous. Sample: peripheral blood. The source is a woman younger than 45 with COVID-19, enrolled during active disease. The CDR3 DNA sequence: TGTGCGGAGGATCGGGGAGGGAATTCACCCCTCCACTTT. Protein product: CAEDRGGNSPLHF.